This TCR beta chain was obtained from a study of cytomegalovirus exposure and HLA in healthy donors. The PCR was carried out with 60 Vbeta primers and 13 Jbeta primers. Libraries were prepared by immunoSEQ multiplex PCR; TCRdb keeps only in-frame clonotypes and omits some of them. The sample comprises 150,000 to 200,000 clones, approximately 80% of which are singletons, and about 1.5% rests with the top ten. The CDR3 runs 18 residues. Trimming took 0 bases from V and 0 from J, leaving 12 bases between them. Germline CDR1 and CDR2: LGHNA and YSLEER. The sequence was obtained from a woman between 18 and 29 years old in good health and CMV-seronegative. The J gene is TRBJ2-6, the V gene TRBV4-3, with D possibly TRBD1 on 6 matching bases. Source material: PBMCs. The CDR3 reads CASSQDSGASSGANVLTF. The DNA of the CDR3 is TGCGCCAGCAGCCAAGATTCAGGGGCCAGCTCTGGGGCCAACGTCCTGACTTTC.